One and the same sample provided the 16 T cell receptor beta chains below, sequenced in a study of blood T cells in healthy people across ages. Through a sample-barcoded 5' primer and a J-beta primer mix, a second PCR was run for roughly 6 to 12 cycles. TCRdb independently ran MiXCR on the 5' RACE reads; one entry per CDR3 protein. The sample consists of 1,800,000 or so distinct CDR3 sequences, about two fifths of them appearing once. The sequencing sample was made of blood. These TCRs come from a human donor in good health.

The gene calls are TRBV2 and TRBJ2-2, with D uncertain. The CDR3 spans 14 residues. The germline V and J ends were trimmed by 7 bases and 0 bases, with 9 bases remaining between them. Germline CDR1 reads SNHLY; CDR2 reads FYNNEI. The CDR3 spells CASMGSSNTGELFF. CDR3 nucleotide sequence: TGTGCCAGCATGGGGTCCTCGAACACCGGGGAGCTGTTTTTT.

V gene TRBV20-1 combines with J gene TRBJ1-5; D might be TRBD1 (5 bases). Trimming stripped 6 bases from V and 14 bases from J, with 17 bases between. The V gene's germline CDR1 is DFQATT and CDR2 SNEGSKA (reference sequence). The CDR3 is 11 amino acids. The CDR3 loop is CSAPEGFIKHF. Written as DNA, the CDR3 is TGCAGTGCCCCGGAGGGGTTTATAAAGCATTTT.

The genes are TRBV7-6 and TRBJ2-1; 8 bases are shared with TRBD2. CDR1 and CDR2 from the germline V gene are SGHVS and FNYEAQ. Unmatched junction bases numbered 2, after V lost 10 bases and J lost 6 bases. The CDR3 is made up of 11 amino acids. CDR3 amino acids: CAIGGVNEQFF. CDR3 DNA sequence: TGTGCCATCGGGGGGGTCAATGAGCAGTTCTTC.

In its sample, this clonotype was seen a few times. The chain recombines TRBV29-1 with TRBJ2-1, with D perhaps matching TRBD1 (7 bases). Per the germline V gene, CDR1 is SQVTM and CDR2 is ANQGSEA. The CDR3 totals 16 residues. Trimming took 0 bases from V and 8 from J, leaving 20 bases between them. The CDR3 spells CSVEEGGPGEADEQFF. In DNA, the CDR3 is TGCAGCGTTGAAGAAGGGGGCCCAGGGGAGGCGGATGAGCAGTTCTTC.

This chain uses TRBV6-5 with TRBJ2-7, with D unclear. This CDR3 has 15 amino acids. Trimming cost V 2 bases and J 2 bases, with 13 bases left between them. Per the germline V gene, CDR1 is MNHEY and CDR2 is SVGAGI. The DNA of the CDR3 is TGTGCCAGCAGTTACACCCCCGGGTTCCCCTACGAGCAGTACTTC. It codes for CASSYTPGFPYEQYF.

V usage is TRBV4-1 and J usage is TRBJ2-1; D possibly corresponds to TRBD1 (5 bases). The CDR3 runs to 23 residues. CDR1 is MGHRA and CDR2 is YSYEKL in the germline V gene. The V end was cut by 1 base, the J end by 0 bases, with 31 bases between. The CDR3 nucleotides read TGCGCCAGCAGCCAAGTCTTTCCCGTGGGGCTCGCGGAAGCGAGGCGCTCCTACAATGAGCAGTTCTTC. It codes for CASSQVFPVGLAEARRSYNEQFF.

The V gene is TRBV7-2, the J gene TRBJ2-4; D remains ambiguous. The DNA matches TRBJ2-5 better at its end, which makes the J call doubtful. The CDR3 extends over 15 amino acids. Germline V gene sequence: CDR1 SGHTA, CDR2 FQGNSA. Here the CDR3 reads CASSFGALVQETQYF. The CDR3 DNA follows: TGTGCCAGCAGCTTTGGCGCATTGGTCCAAGAGACCCAGTACTTC.

Here the CDR3 reads CASSPFGAGAASYNEQFF. CDR3 nucleotides: TGCGCCAGCAGCCCTTTTGGGGCGGGGGCCGCCTCCTACAATGAGCAGTTCTTC. This chain joins TRBV5-1 and TRBJ2-1; D is perhaps TRBD2 (7 bases). The germline V gene encodes CDR1 SGHRS and CDR2 YFSETQ. The CDR3 is 18 residues long. V was shortened by 4 bases and J by 0 bases, with 20 bases between the two germline ends.

V gene TRBV5-1 combines with J gene TRBJ2-3; 12 bases are shared with TRBD2. Per germline, CDR1 SGHRS and CDR2 YFSETQ. The CDR3 length is 15 residues. Trimming removed 4 bases from V and 5 bases from J; junction bases left unmatched: 5. The CDR3 region is CASSPLTSGGDTQYF. Written as DNA, the CDR3 is TGCGCCAGCAGCCCGCTGACTAGCGGGGGAGATACGCAGTATTTT.

There are a few counts of this clonotype. The chain links TRBV7-2 to TRBJ2-1; D is unresolved. The germline CDR1 and CDR2 sequences are SGHTA and FQGNSA. Between the trimmed V and J ends, which lost 2 bases and 15 bases, there was a span of 14 bases. This CDR3 is built from 12 residues. The CDR3 sequence: CASSLRGRVRFF. The CDR3 DNA sequence: TGTGCCAGCAGCTTAAGAGGCCGGGTTCGGTTCTTC.

The chain employs TRBV29-1 and TRBJ1-1; D unresolved. The germline V gene encodes CDR1 SQVTM and CDR2 ANQGSEA. Trimming left V 4 bases short and J 5 bases short, with 8 bases between. There are 11 residues in the CDR3. For the CDR3, the DNA is TGCAGCGTTGGTTTCGGGACTGAAGCTTTCTTT. Protein: CSVGFGTEAFF.

The chain has TRBV14 and TRBJ1-1, with no clear D. The germline V gene encodes CDR1 SGHDN and CDR2 FVKESK. The V end lost 4 bases, the J end lost 5 bases, and 23 bases lay between the germline ends. The CDR3 spans 17 residues. CDR3 DNA sequence: TGTGCCAGCAGCCCCCTCCTAGGCTATAAGGTACGGACTGAAGCTTTCTTT. It encodes CASSPLLGYKVRTEAFF.

In nucleotides, the CDR3 is TGTGCCAGCAGGGGGGGGTGGGAGGGCCTTAACTATGGCTACACCTTC. Amino acid sequence: CASRGGWEGLNYGYTF. The rearrangement links TRBV12-3 or TRBV12-4 to TRBJ1-2; possibly TRBD1 for D (5 bases). The CDR3 sequence is 16 residues long. Trimming cost V 6 bases and J 1 base, with 18 bases left between them.

The chain uses TRBV3-1 and TRBJ2-7, with TRBD1 matching over 10 bases. Germline V gene data show CDR1 as LGHDT and CDR2 as YNNKEL (reference sequence). With V trimmed by 3 bases and J by 2 bases, 7 bases remained unmatched. The CDR3 has 16 residues. The CDR3 here is CASSHERQGAAYEQYF. DNA of the CDR3: TGTGCCAGCAGCCACGAAAGACAGGGGGCCGCCTACGAGCAGTACTTC.

This clonotype was observed many times. J is TRBJ1-1 and V is TRBV2, with a possible D match to TRBD1 (5 bases). The germline V gene has CDR1 SNHLY and CDR2 FYNNEI. Trimming stripped 6 bases from V and 2 bases from J, with 10 bases between. This CDR3 comprises 13 residues. CDR3 sequence: CASSATVNTEAFF. CDR3 nucleotide sequence: TGTGCCAGCAGCGCGACAGTTAACACTGAAGCTTTCTTT.

V is TRBV7-2 and J is TRBJ2-5; D might be TRBD2 (6 bases). The CDR3 totals 14 residues. From germline, CDR1 is SGHTA and CDR2 FQGNSA. The V and J ends lost 5 bases and 5 bases respectively, with 15 bases between them. Here the CDR3 reads CASSARSGEETQYF. The DNA for the CDR3 is TGTGCCAGCAGCGCGCGGTCGGGGGAGGAGACCCAGTACTTC.